This T cell receptor beta chain came from a study of CD8 T cells in Susac syndrome. The CDR3 length is 12 residues. Between the trimmed V and J ends, which lost 10 bases and 6 bases, there was a span of 15 bases. Germline V lookup: CDR1 SNHLY, CDR2 FYNNEI. When the RNA was reverse transcribed, random hexamers were used with an input of 0.5 to 1 ug. TCRdb reprocessed the immunoSEQ multiplex PCR reads with MiXCR, giving one entry per CDR3 protein. The table lists almost 450,000 distinct CDR3 sequences, 85% to 90% of them singletons. The chain uses TRBV2 and TRBJ1-2; no clear D gene. Sequencing was done on a sample of CD8+ T cells from PBMCs. This receptor was identified in a human donor with multiple sclerosis. CDR3 sequence (DNA): TGTGCCACCTTTCCGAGGGAGAATGGCTACACCTTC. Amino acids: CATFPRENGYTF.